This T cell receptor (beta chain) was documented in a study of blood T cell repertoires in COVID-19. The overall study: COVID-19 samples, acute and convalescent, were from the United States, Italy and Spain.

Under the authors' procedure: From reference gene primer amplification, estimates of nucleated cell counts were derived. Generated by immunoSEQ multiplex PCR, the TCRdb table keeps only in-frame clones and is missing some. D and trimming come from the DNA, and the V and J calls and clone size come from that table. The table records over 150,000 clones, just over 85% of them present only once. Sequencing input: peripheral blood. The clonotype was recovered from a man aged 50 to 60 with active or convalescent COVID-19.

The CDR3 nucleotides read TGTGCTACGACAGGGGGCGATGAGCAGTTCTTC. Amino acids: CATTGGDEQFF. J is TRBJ2-1 and V is TRBV12-5, with 10 bases lining up with TRBD1. V shed 10 bases and J 8 bases; nucleotides not matched to a gene: 2. Germline V lookup: CDR1 LGHNT, CDR2 FRNRAP. The CDR3 contains 11 residues.